Presented here are 20 T cell receptor beta chains from one specimen sequenced in a study of shared clonotypes between healthy human individuals. TCRdb's copy holds only in-frame clones and misses some; the assay was immunoSEQ multiplex PCR. The sample lists approximately 2.1 million clones; approximately 95% were seen once. The sequencing sample was made of naive CD4+ T cells from PBMCs. As for subset: CD45RA+ positively selected. Receptor source: a man younger than 30 in good health. Some clones in this sample may be carry-over from other donors' samples.

The chain links TRBV5-8 to TRBJ1-4; TRBD1 is a possible D gene (6 bases). The CDR3 extends over 12 amino acids. Trimming left V 2 bases short and J 15 bases short, with 14 bases between. Per the germline V gene, CDR1 is SGHTS and CDR2 is YDEGEE. The CDR3 sequence: CASSFPGGRVFF. CDR3 DNA sequence: TGTGCCAGCAGCTTTCCGGGGGGCCGGGTGTTTTTT.

The genes are TRBV4-2 and TRBJ2-7, with 8 bases matching TRBD2. V lost 1 base to trimming and J lost 4 bases; unmatched junction nucleotides: 6. The CDR3 extends over 15 amino acids. Germline assignment: CDR1 LGHNA and CDR2 YNFKEQ. CDR3 protein: CASSQGVGRVYEQYF. CDR3 nucleotides: TGTGCCAGCAGCCAAGGGGTCGGGAGGGTATACGAGCAGTACTTC.

The genes are TRBV28 and TRBJ2-3, with D perhaps matching TRBD2 (6 bases). The germline V and J ends were trimmed by 10 bases and 1 base, with 12 bases remaining between them. Germline CDR1 MDHEN, CDR2 SYDVKM. This CDR3 is 13 amino acids long. The CDR3 loop is CATHGGGTDTQYF. The CDR3 DNA is TGTGCCACCCATGGCGGGGGCACAGATACGCAGTATTTT.

The chain combines TRBV19 with TRBJ1-2; tentative D call: TRBD1 (6 bases). The V end lost 4 bases, the J end lost 8 bases, and 20 bases lay between the germline ends. Germline V CDR1 and CDR2: LNHDA, SQIVND (reference sequence). The CDR3 spans 15 residues. The CDR3 coding sequence is TGTGCCAGTAGTAACCGTCAGGGGCCAACGGAAGGCTACACCTTC. Residues: CASSNRQGPTEGYTF.

This sequence joins TRBV28 and TRBJ2-1; 14 bases agree with TRBD2. Losses at the gene ends were 5 bases for V and 8 bases for J; bases not matched to a gene: 5. Germline-derived CDR1 and CDR2 are MDHEN and SYDVKM. This CDR3 comprises 15 residues. The CDR3 protein is CASSRLAGGPYEQFF. CDR3 DNA: TGTGCCAGCAGTAGACTAGCGGGAGGGCCTTATGAGCAGTTCTTC.

This clone showed up just once. The chain joins TRBV27 to TRBJ2-3; the match to TRBD2 covers 7 bases. Unmatched junction bases numbered 10, after V lost 6 bases and J lost 4 bases. The CDR3 runs 15 residues. The germline gives CDR1 MNHEY, CDR2 SMNVEV (reference sequence). The CDR3 reads CASSAKEGLPDTQYF. The CDR3 nucleotides are TGTGCCAGCAGCGCTAAGGAGGGACTACCAGATACGCAGTATTTT.

This rearrangement joins TRBV27 to TRBJ1-5; D gene uncertain. Trimming removed 3 bases from V and 0 bases from J, with 6 bases in between. Germline CDR1 reads MNHEY; CDR2 reads SMNVEV (reference sequence). The CDR3 length is 14 residues. CDR3 in amino acids: CASSFGDSNQPQHF. CDR3 in DNA: TGTGCCAGCAGTTTCGGAGATAGCAATCAGCCCCAGCATTTT.

The chain employs TRBV4-1 and TRBJ2-7, with 7 bases lining up with TRBD2. Germline V CDR1 and CDR2: MGHRA, YSYEKL. The CDR3 totals 13 residues. V lost 1 base and J lost 6; bases outside the gene matches: 3. CDR3 amino acids: CASSQAGGGEQYF. The DNA of the CDR3 is TGCGCCAGCAGCCAAGCGGGAGGAGGCGAGCAGTACTTC.

Only one count was recorded for this clone. The gene calls are TRBV19 and TRBJ2-2, with TRBD2 matching over 8 bases. From germline, CDR1 is LNHDA and CDR2 SQIVND (reference sequence). The length of the CDR3 is 16 residues. The J segment lost 5 bases and the V segment lost 4 bases, leaving 9 bases of the junction unmatched. CDR3 loop: CASSTELAGWTGELFF. The CDR3 DNA is TGTGCCAGTAGTACCGAGTTAGCGGGATGGACCGGGGAGCTGTTTTTT.

The rearrangement uses TRBV18 and TRBJ1-1; TRBD1 matches 7 bases. V was clipped by 4 bases and J by 11 bases; unmatched bases: 10. The CDR3 sequence is 13 residues long. Germline CDR1 is KGHSH and CDR2 is LQKENI. The CDR3 sequence is CASSRTGDVAAFF. DNA of the CDR3: TGTGCCAGCTCACGAACAGGGGATGTGGCCGCTTTCTTT.

V and J are TRBV19 and TRBJ1-4; possible D gene TRBD1, 5 bases. Germline loops: CDR1 LNHDA, CDR2 SQIVND (reference sequence). Trimming stripped 9 bases from V and 7 bases from J, with 18 bases between. The CDR3 runs to 14 residues. In DNA, the CDR3 is TGTGCCAGCTTAGACGGGGCCATCGGTGAAAAACTGTTTTTT. Translating it yields CASLDGAIGEKLFF.

In the case of this clone: The sample carries other DNA sequences with the same CDR3. This sequence joins TRBV10-3 and TRBJ1-2; the D gene is possibly TRBD1 (5 bases). CDR3 size: 14 residues. Trimming stripped 2 bases from V and 4 bases from J, with 11 bases between. Germline V lookup: CDR1 ENHRY, CDR2 SYGVKD. CDR3 DNA: TGTGCCATCAGTGAGGTCGGGGCCGGCTATGGCTACACCTTC. Translating gives CAISEVGAGYGYTF.

The CDR3 region is CASSLSIDTEAFF. CDR3 nucleotides: TGTGCCAGCAGCTTATCGATCGACACTGAAGCTTTCTTT. The rearrangement joins TRBV11-3 to TRBJ1-1, with D unresolved. V gave up 2 bases and J gave up 3 bases, with 7 bases separating them. Germline V gene sequence: CDR1 SGHNT, CDR2 YENEEA. This CDR3 has 13 residues.

This sequence joins TRBV5-4 and TRBJ2-1, with no clear D. Deletions cut 4 bases from V and 10 bases from J, with 12 bases between. Per the germline V gene, CDR1 is SGHNT and CDR2 is YYREEE (reference sequence). The CDR3 length is 12 residues. The CDR3 DNA sequence: TGTGCCAGCAGCCTGCAGGAGAGGGAGCAGTTCTTC. Protein product: CASSLQEREQFF. Complete variable domain (other parts from reference TRBV5-4 and TRBJ2-1): ETGVTQSPTHLIKTRGQQVTLRCSSQSGHNTVSWYQQALGQGPQFIFQYYREEENGRGNFPPRFSGLQFPNYSSELNVNALELDDSALYLCASSLQEREQFFGPGTRLTVL.

The CDR3 loop is CASSIGASYNEQFF. In DNA form, the CDR3 reads TGTGCCAGTAGTATTGGGGCTAGCTACAATGAGCAGTTCTTC. The chain links TRBV19 to TRBJ2-1; maybe TRBD1 (5 bases). Germline values: CDR1 LNHDA, CDR2 SQIVND (reference sequence). This CDR3 spans 14 amino acids. V gave up 3 bases and J gave up 3 bases, with 9 bases separating them.

With respect to this clone: This specimen includes other DNA sequences encoding the same CDR3. The chain couples TRBV20-1 to TRBJ2-3; unclear D gene. CDR1 is DFQATT and CDR2 is SNEGSKA in the germline V gene (reference sequence). This CDR3 region has 11 residues. Trimming took 3 bases from V and 6 from J, leaving 7 bases between them. The CDR3 reads CSASETDTQYF. The CDR3 DNA reads as TGCAGTGCTAGTGAAACGGATACGCAGTATTTT.

This chain joins TRBV6-6 and TRBJ1-4; TRBD1 might be the D (6 bases). This CDR3 comprises 14 residues. Germline CDR1 and CDR2: MNHNY and SVGAGI (reference sequence). V lost 2 bases and J 7 bases, leaving 11 bases between the germline ends. The chain's CDR3 is CASSYTRDIEKLFF. CDR3 DNA: TGTGCCAGCAGTTACACGCGGGACATTGAAAAACTGTTTTTT.

With regard to this clone: Other DNA sequences in this sample translate to the same CDR3. V usage is TRBV9 and J usage is TRBJ2-2; possibly TRBD2 for D (6 bases). The CDR3 runs 15 residues. CDR1 and CDR2 from the germline V gene are SGDLS and YYNGEE. With 2 bases removed from V and 4 bases from J, the gap between germline ends came to 12 bases. Here the CDR3 reads CASSVGGRGTGELFF. The CDR3 DNA reads TGTGCCAGCAGCGTGGGGGGACGCGGCACCGGGGAGCTGTTTTTT. Drawing the rest from reference TRBV9 and TRBJ2-2, the complete variable domain is DSGVTQTPKHLITATGQRVTLRCSPRSGDLSVYWYQQSLDQGLQFLIQYYNGEERAKGNILERFSAQQFPDLHSELNLSSLELGDSALYFCASSVGGRGTGELFFGEGSRLTVL.

The V gene is TRBV2, the J gene TRBJ1-1; D gene uncertain. The V gene's germline CDR1 is SNHLY and CDR2 FYNNEI. Trimming removed 4 bases from V and 1 base from J, with 10 bases in between. The CDR3 is made up of 14 amino acids. This chain's CDR3 is CASSAHGQNTEAFF. The CDR3 DNA reads as TGTGCCAGCAGTGCTCACGGCCAGAACACTGAAGCTTTCTTT. The complete variable domain, with remaining parts taken from reference TRBV2 and TRBJ1-1, reads EPEVTQTPSHQVTQMGQEVILRCVPISNHLYFYWYRQILGQKVEFLVSFYNNEISEKSEIFDDQFSVERPDGSNFTLKIRSTKLEDSAMYFCASSAHGQNTEAFFGQGTRLTVV.

Here the CDR3 DNA reads TGTGCCTGGAGTCCATTGGGGGGTACAGAGACCCAGTACTTC. Its translation: CAWSPLGGTETQYF. This chain links TRBV30 with TRBJ2-5; possibly TRBD2 for D (6 bases). Germline lookup yields CDR1 GTSNPN and CDR2 SVGIG (reference sequence). The CDR3 is made up of 14 amino acids. V gave up 2 bases and J gave up 4 bases, with 14 bases separating them.